The clone carrying this T cell receptor beta chain was recorded only once. Germline V gene sequence: CDR1 LNHDA, CDR2 SQIVND (reference sequence). CDR3 length: 16 amino acids. V lost 3 bases, J lost 0 bases, and 9 bases lay in between. These data belong to a study of blood T cell repertoires in COVID-19. Study context: Italy, Spain and the United States were the sources of the convalescent and acute COVID-19 samples. T cells, B-cell-depleted T cells, or PBMCs supplied cDNA or gDNA.

Original processing notes: Estimated nucleated cell counts came from reference gene primer amplification. Assay used: immunoSEQ multiplex PCR; TCRdb lists only in-frame clones, some missing. D and trimming were read from the DNA, whereas the V and J calls and clone size are those reported in that table. The table includes about 94,000 clones, approximately 84% detected once. Sequenced: peripheral blood. The V and J genes are TRBV19 and TRBJ2-6; the D gene is possibly TRBD1 (6 bases). The TCR originated in a man aged 55-75 years with acute or convalescent COVID-19. In DNA form, the CDR3 reads TGTGCCAGTAGTATTACAGGGTACTCTGGGGCCAACGTCCTGACTTTC. Residues: CASSITGYSGANVLTF.